Below, 14 T cell receptor beta chains from the same sample are listed, as sequenced in a study of cytomegalovirus exposure and HLA in healthy donors. The PCR used 60 Vbeta and 13 Jbeta primers. Some clones are missing from TCRdb's copy, which holds only in-frame ones; the method was immunoSEQ multiplex PCR. The table has about 120,000 clones, over 65% seen once; the top ten hold about a tenth. Sequenced: PBMCs. These receptors came from a man between 25 and 39 years old in good health and CMV-seropositive.

The chain couples TRBV7-9 to TRBJ1-2, with D maybe TRBD1 (6 bases). V was cut by 4 bases and J by 0 bases, with 12 bases left in between. Germline V gene data show CDR1 as SEHNR and CDR2 as FQNEAQ (reference sequence). The length of the CDR3 is 15 residues. The CDR3 coding sequence is TGTGCCAGCAGCTCTGTCAGGGGAACTAACTATGGCTACACCTTC. It encodes CASSSVRGTNYGYTF.

V usage is TRBV29-1 and J usage is TRBJ1-4; perhaps TRBD1 as D (6 bases). The CDR3 runs 14 residues. The ends were cut back, 3 bases at V and 5 bases at J, with 13 bases in the middle. Germline V gene sequence: CDR1 SQVTM, CDR2 ANQGSEA. The CDR3 coding sequence is TGCAGCGTTGAGGTCAGGGGAGGGAATGAAAAACTGTTTTTT. Amino acid sequence: CSVEVRGGNEKLFF.

This CDR3 is CASTFGGGRSTGELFF. The CDR3 nucleotides read TGTGCCAGCACCTTCGGGGGCGGGAGGAGCACCGGGGAGCTGTTTTTT. The V and J genes are TRBV5-4 and TRBJ2-2, with 8 bases matching TRBD2. This CDR3 spans 16 amino acids. Germline V lookup: CDR1 SGHNT, CDR2 YYREEE (reference sequence). The V and J ends lost 6 bases and 4 bases, in that order; junction bases with no gene match: 11.

V is TRBV5-5 and J is TRBJ1-4, with a tentative D call TRBD1 (5 bases). CDR1 is SGHKS and CDR2 is YYEKEE in the germline V gene (reference sequence). The CDR3 consists of 14 residues. V lost 0 bases to trimming and J lost 8 bases, with 11 bases between them. CDR3 sequence (DNA): TGTGCCAGCAGCTTGGTGGGGCGTCAAGAAAAACTGTTTTTT. It yields the protein CASSLVGRQEKLFF.

The V call is TRBV18, the J call TRBJ2-7; 8 nucleotides agree with TRBD2. The germline V gene encodes CDR1 KGHSH and CDR2 LQKENI. The ends lost 6 bases at V and 0 bases at J; junction bases unmatched: 10. CDR3 length: 16 amino acids. For the CDR3, the DNA is TGTGCCAGCTCTCCGAAGCGGGGGACGAGCTCCTACGAGCAGTACTTC. Translating it yields CASSPKRGTSSYEQYF.

The chain uses TRBV7-2 and TRBJ1-3, with TRBD1 matching over 10 bases. V shed 2 bases, J shed 7 bases, and the junction held 2 bases outside the gene matches. Germline lookup yields CDR1 SGHTA and CDR2 FQGNSA. The CDR3 contains 14 residues. The CDR3 spells CASSLTGQGNTIYF. As DNA, the CDR3 is TGTGCCAGCAGCTTAACGGGACAGGGGAACACCATATATTTT. The full variable domain, with the rest looked up from reference TRBV7-2 and TRBJ1-3, is GAGVSQSPSNKVTEKGKDVELRCDPISGHTALYWYRQSLGQGLEFLIYFQGNSAPDKSGLPSDRFSAERTGGSVSTLTIQRTQQEDSAVYLCASSLTGQGNTIYFGEGSWLTVV.

This clone was found a few times. This rearrangement joins TRBV10-3 to TRBJ2-7; D unresolved. V shed 6 bases and J shed 5 bases, with 11 bases lying between them. The CDR3 is 12 amino acids. Per the germline V gene, CDR1 is ENHRY and CDR2 is SYGVKD. DNA for the CDR3: TGTGCCATCAGAAGCCCGTCCCACGAGCAGTACTTC. Translated: CAIRSPSHEQYF.

The chain uses TRBV9 and TRBJ2-3, with TRBD2 identical over 11 bases. The CDR3 length is 15 residues. The V and J ends lost 2 bases and 4 bases, in that order; junction bases with no gene match: 3. CDR1 is SGDLS and CDR2 is YYNGEE in the germline V gene. CDR3 coding DNA: TGTGCCAGCAGCGTGGGACTAGCGGACGCAGATACGCAGTATTTT. Its translation: CASSVGLADADTQYF.

The chain recombines TRBV7-2 with TRBJ2-1, with a tentative D call TRBD2 (6 bases). The CDR3 consists of 15 residues. Germline assignment: CDR1 SGHTA and CDR2 FQGNSA. Trimming took off 3 bases at V and 15 bases at J, with 24 bases between the two ends. This chain's CDR3 is CASSFTGTPAPDVFF. The CDR3 DNA sequence: TGTGCCAGCAGCTTCACCGGGACTCCCGCCCCCGACGTGTTCTTC.

The J gene is TRBJ2-3, the V gene TRBV6-1; perhaps TRBD1 as D (6 bases). The germline gives CDR1 MNHNS, CDR2 SASEGT. V was trimmed by 6 bases and J by 3 bases, leaving 10 bases between them. The CDR3 spans 13 residues. The DNA of the CDR3 is TGTGCCAGCAGACCTGACAGGACAGATACGCAGTATTTT. It translates to CASRPDRTDTQYF.

The J gene is TRBJ2-7, the V gene TRBV18; 9 bases agree with TRBD2. The CDR3 contains 14 residues. J was trimmed by 4 bases and V by 3 bases; bases with no gene match: 4. Germline values: CDR1 KGHSH, CDR2 LQKENI. The DNA of the CDR3 is TGTGCCAGCTCACCGGGACTAGCTCGTTACGAGCAGTACTTC. Protein: CASSPGLARYEQYF.

This clone occurred once. The rearrangement links TRBV19 to TRBJ1-1; the match to TRBD1 covers 9 bases. This CDR3 spans 11 amino acids. Per the germline V gene, CDR1 is LNHDA and CDR2 is SQIVND (reference sequence). Trimming took 7 bases from V and 11 from J; bases not matched to a gene: 5. The CDR3 protein is CASMTGGMAFF. The CDR3 bases are TGTGCCAGTATGACAGGGGGTATGGCTTTCTTT.

The chain recombines TRBV5-1 with TRBJ2-7; 10 bases match TRBD1. V gave up 4 bases and J gave up 3 bases; unmatched junction bases: 7. Germline V CDR1 and CDR2: SGHRS, YFSETQ. The CDR3 totals 15 residues. DNA for the CDR3: TGCGCCAGCAGCGTTGAAGGGACAGGGGTCTACGAGCAGTACTTC. It translates to CASSVEGTGVYEQYF.

CDR3 sequence (DNA): TGTGCCAGCAGTTTTATTCGCTACCTAGCGGGAGGGTACAATGAGCAGTTCTTC. Its translation: CASSFIRYLAGGYNEQFF. V and J are TRBV28 and TRBJ2-1, with 12 bases fitting TRBD2. The V segment lost 3 bases and the J segment 4 bases; nucleotides outside the gene matches: 10. Germline V lookup: CDR1 MDHEN, CDR2 SYDVKM. The CDR3 is 18 residues long.